This T cell receptor (beta chain) was recorded in a study of shared clonotypes between healthy human individuals. Study-wide results and caveats: Shared clonotypes across all four donors exceeded non-shared ones in generation probability.

Unmatched junction bases numbered 10, after V lost 4 bases and J lost 2 bases. The CDR3 contains 18 residues. Germline V gives CDR1 SEHNR, CDR2 FQNEAQ (reference sequence). The data were produced by immunoSEQ multiplex PCR, yet TCRdb's version contains in-frame clones alone and is incomplete. This sample has 550,000 to 850,000 clones; just under 75% occur once, and the top ten carry around 1.8%. This clone was seen ten or more times. The antigen remains undetermined. The V and J genes are TRBV7-9 and TRBJ2-6; the match to TRBD2 covers 8 bases. Sequenced: memory CD4+ T cells sorted from blood. The subset here: CD45RA-negative fraction. The receptor's source is a young woman in good health. The CDR3 loop is CASSSLGTRETGANVLTF. The CDR3 nucleotides read TGTGCCAGCAGCTCGTTGGGGACTAGGGAAACTGGGGCCAACGTCCTGACTTTC.